Each of the 21 T cell receptor beta chains below was sequenced from the same sample in a study of vaccination effects on CD4 cells after COVID-19. TCRdb's copy holds only in-frame clones and misses some; the assay was immunoSEQ multiplex PCR. The repertoire has 65,000 to 95,000 clones, under 80% of them found once; the top ten carry more than 0.95%. ViraFEST assay sequencing came after antigen-specific CD4+ T cells were expanded with viral peptide pools. Subsequent to a culture period of less than twelve days, CD4+ T cells were isolated. Each participant was administered two doses of either the BNT162b2 or the mRNA-1273 vaccine. No antigen has been identified for these receptors. This material consisted of CD4+ T cells from PBMCs cultured with HCoV-OC43 spike peptides, taken after COVID-19 vaccination. Described subset: HCoV-OC43 spike overlapping peptide pool stimulation. These receptor sequences come from a human donor who received a COVID-19 vaccine.

The rearrangement joins TRBV15 to TRBJ1-6; D gene unclear. The V gene lost 0 bases and the J gene lost 5 bases, with 5 bases spanning the gap. The CDR3 consists of 14 residues. CDR1 and CDR2 (germline): LNHNV, YYDKDF (reference sequence). CDR3 amino acids: CATSRDPDNSPLHF. The CDR3 region has the DNA TGTGCCACCAGCAGAGATCCAGATAATTCACCCCTCCACTTT.

The chain is built from TRBV4-2 and TRBJ2-3; D may be TRBD1 (6 bases). V lost 0 bases and J lost 2, with 9 bases in between. The germline gives CDR1 LGHNA, CDR2 YNFKEQ. The CDR3 sequence is 15 residues long. In DNA form, the CDR3 reads TGTGCCAGCAGCCAAGACCAGGGACACACAGATACGCAGTATTTT. This codes for CASSQDQGHTDTQYF.

The chain joins TRBV18 to TRBJ2-3; D may be TRBD2 (5 bases). With 6 bases removed from V and 7 bases from J, the gap between germline ends came to 11 bases. Germline loops: CDR1 KGHSH, CDR2 LQKENI. The CDR3 has 12 amino acids. The CDR3 loop is CASSPAGNTQYF. The CDR3 coding sequence is TGTGCCAGCTCCCCAGCCGGGAATACGCAGTATTTT.

This chain joins TRBV25-1 and TRBJ1-6; a weak D match, TRBD1 (5 bases). The germline V gene has CDR1 MGHDK and CDR2 SYGVNS. Trimming took off 0 bases at V and 7 bases at J, with 13 bases between the two ends. The CDR3 length is 16 residues. For the CDR3, the DNA is TGTGCCAGCAGTGAATATACTTACCAGGGAAATTCACCCCTCCACTTT. This encodes CASSEYTYQGNSPLHF.

The rearrangement links TRBV3-1 (or the pseudogene TRBV3-2) to TRBJ2-7; TRBD1 agrees at 7 bases. This CDR3 has 13 amino acids. Germline V gene sequence: CDR1 LGHDT, CDR2 YNNKEL (reference sequence). Germline trimming cut 4 bases from V and 9 bases from J; bases unmatched to any gene: 9. The CDR3 protein is CASSPRQGVAQYV. The CDR3, as DNA: TGTGCCAGCAGCCCTAGACAGGGTGTAGCGCAGTACGTC.

The CDR3 loop is CASEEKGIFYGYTF. The CDR3 DNA sequence: TGTGCCAGCGAGGAGAAGGGGATATTCTATGGCTACACCTTC. This chain uses TRBV6-5 with TRBJ1-2, with a tentative D call TRBD1 (5 bases). Trimming cost V 8 bases and J 4 bases, with 17 bases left between them. Germline lookup yields CDR1 MNHEY and CDR2 SVGAGI. The CDR3 spans 14 residues.

The chain joins TRBV6-2 or TRBV6-3 to TRBJ1-1, with unresolved D. V was shortened by 0 bases and J by 6 bases, with 20 bases between the two germline ends. Germline V gene lookup returns CDR1 MNHEY and CDR2 SVGEGT. The CDR3 consists of 17 residues. Here the CDR3 DNA reads TGTGCCAGCAGTTACTCCAAAACTTGGGCTGGGCTCCCTGAAGCTTTCTTT. This encodes CASSYSKTWAGLPEAFF.

This clone was seen a single time. V and J are TRBV6-6 and TRBJ1-5; no firm D call. Germline V gene lookup returns CDR1 MNHNY and CDR2 SVGAGI (reference sequence). This CDR3 is built from 13 residues. V lost 6 bases, J lost 2 bases, and 8 bases lay in between. The CDR3, as DNA: TGTGCCAGCAGGGCCTCCCGCAATCAGCCCCAGCATTTT. Amino acids: CASRASRNQPQHF.

The J gene is TRBJ1-2, the V gene TRBV19; D is undetermined. This CDR3 comprises 13 residues. From germline, CDR1 is LNHDA and CDR2 SQIVND (reference sequence). V lost 8 bases, J lost 6 bases, and 16 bases lay in between. The CDR3 bases are TGTGCCAGTCATGACGGCACTCGGGATGGCTACACCTTC. Its translation is CASHDGTRDGYTF.

The sample holds one count of this clone. The rearrangement links TRBV18 to TRBJ1-1; D not resolved. The CDR3 has 13 amino acids. Germline lookup yields CDR1 KGHSH and CDR2 LQKENI. The germline V and J ends were trimmed by 1 base and 4 bases, with 7 bases remaining between them. In nucleotides, the CDR3 is TGTGCCAGCTCACCACTGGGTCTCACTGAAGCTTTCTTT. It specifies CASSPLGLTEAFF.

This chain uses TRBV5-1 with TRBJ1-1; weak D call: TRBD1 (6 bases). Germline V gives CDR1 SGHRS, CDR2 YFSETQ. This CDR3 is 13 amino acids long. V was pared by 3 bases and J by 5 bases, with 11 bases between. CDR3 region: CASSWGAATEAFF. The CDR3 nucleotides read TGCGCCAGCAGCTGGGGGGCGGCTACTGAAGCTTTCTTT.

J is TRBJ1-6 and V is TRBV7-9, with D unclear. Germline assignment: CDR1 SEHNR and CDR2 FQNEAQ (reference sequence). V lost 6 bases and J lost 2, with 14 bases in between. This CDR3 region has 16 residues. CDR3 amino acids: CASSFSGFTYNSPLHF. The CDR3 DNA reads TGTGCCAGCAGTTTCTCTGGATTCACCTATAATTCACCCCTCCACTTT.

The chain recombines TRBV6-4 with TRBJ2-7; D unresolved. V dropped 7 bases and J dropped 2 bases, with 12 bases sitting between them. This CDR3 has 13 residues. Germline lookup yields CDR1 MRHNA and CDR2 SNTAGT. The DNA of the CDR3 is TGTGCCAGCAATTCTGCGGAAACCTACGAGCAGTACGTC. This sequence encodes CASNSAETYEQYV.

J is TRBJ2-6 and V is TRBV14; 8 bases line up with TRBD1. Trimming took 3 bases from V and 0 from J; bases not matched to a gene: 7. The germline CDR1 and CDR2 sequences are SGHDN and FVKESK. There are 18 residues in the CDR3. The CDR3 sequence: CASSQSRDRYSGANVLTF. The CDR3 DNA follows: TGTGCCAGCAGCCAGAGCAGGGACAGGTACTCTGGGGCCAACGTCCTGACTTTC.

The rearrangement uses TRBV23-1 and TRBJ1-6; tentatively, D is TRBD1 (6 bases). TRBV23-1 is noted as an ORF with a role that remains uncertain. The CDR3 has 15 residues. The ends were cut back, 2 bases at V and 6 bases at J, with 11 bases in the middle. Here the CDR3 DNA reads TGCGCCAGCAGTCAAATGACAGGTAGTAATTCACCCCTCCACTTT. It encodes CASSQMTGSNSPLHF.

This chain joins TRBV19 and TRBJ1-2, with TRBD1 as a possible D gene (5 bases). The CDR3 length is 16 residues. Germline V gene data show CDR1 as LNHDA and CDR2 as SQIVND (reference sequence). Deletions cut 10 bases from V and 7 bases from J, with 28 bases between. CDR3 in amino acids: CATDTAGAWGESGYTF. As DNA, the CDR3 is TGTGCCACGGACACGGCCGGGGCCTGGGGGGAAAGTGGCTACACCTTC.

The gene calls are TRBV2 and TRBJ1-6, with D tentatively TRBD1 (5 bases). With 4 bases removed from V and 1 base from J, the gap between germline ends came to 8 bases. The CDR3 spans 15 residues. Germline-derived CDR1 and CDR2 are SNHLY and FYNNEI. CDR3 region: CASSVKGSYNSPLHF. The CDR3 nucleotides read TGTGCCAGCAGTGTTAAGGGGTCCTATAATTCACCCCTCCACTTT.

This clone was seen only a few times. The J gene is TRBJ1-3, the V gene TRBV5-4; 9 bases fit TRBD1. J was trimmed by 3 bases and V by 1 base; bases with no gene match: 8. CDR3 length: 17 residues. Germline CDR1 reads SGHNT; CDR2 reads YYREEE (reference sequence). CDR3 nucleotides: TGTGCCAGCAGCTTGATCCGGGACAGGGCTCGTGGAAACACCATATATTTT. As protein: CASSLIRDRARGNTIYF. Supplemented by reference TRBV5-4 and TRBJ1-3, the full variable domain reads ETGVTQSPTHLIKTRGQQVTLRCSSQSGHNTVSWYQQALGQGPQFIFQYYREEENGRGNFPPRFSGLQFPNYSSELNVNALELDDSALYLCASSLIRDRARGNTIYFGEGSWLTVV.

The chain employs TRBV5-1 and TRBJ2-3; possible D gene TRBD2, 7 bases. CDR3 length: 16 residues. Looked up from germline, CDR1 is SGHRS and CDR2 is YFSETQ. The germline V and J ends were trimmed by 0 bases and 2 bases, with 13 bases remaining between them. CDR3 protein: CASSLDGGGPTDTQYF. CDR3 in DNA: TGCGCCAGCAGCTTGGATGGGGGGGGCCCCACAGATACGCAGTATTTT.

V is TRBV9 and J is TRBJ2-2, with a weak D call TRBD2 (7 bases). This CDR3 region has 15 residues. The germline gives CDR1 SGDLS, CDR2 YYNGEE. The V and J ends lost 0 bases and 7 bases respectively, with 13 bases between them. The CDR3 nucleotides are TGTGCCAGCAGCGTAGTAGGCGGGGGCCTCGGGGAGCTGTTTTTT. Protein: CASSVVGGGLGELFF.

V and J are TRBV2 and TRBJ2-2; TRBD2 is a possible D gene (5 bases). Deletions cut 6 bases from V and 1 base from J, with 9 bases between. This CDR3 region has 14 residues. In germline, CDR1 is SNHLY, CDR2 FYNNEI. DNA of the CDR3: TGTGCCAGCAGCCCGGACTTGAACACCGGGGAGCTGTTTTTT. Encoded protein: CASSPDLNTGELFF.